The clone carrying this TCR beta chain was seen only a few times. The sample comes from a study of CD8 T cells in ankylosing spondylitis. Trimming stripped 3 bases from V and 6 bases from J, with 15 bases between. The CDR3 is 14 amino acids. Germline V gene sequence: CDR1 SGHRS, CDR2 YFSETQ. TCRdb re-analysed the 5' RACE reads in MiXCR, keeping a single row per CDR3 protein. The table shows about 360,000 distinct CDR3 sequences, with roughly 14% occurring only once. The chain couples TRBV5-1 to TRBJ1-2, with D possibly matching TRBD1 (6 bases). Sequencing input: blood, either unsorted or a sorted T cell fraction (not recorded which). This TCR derives from a male donor with ankylosing spondylitis or in good health (not recorded which). The CDR3 DNA is TGCGCCAGCAGCTCCGGTCCGGGGGCCGATGGCTACACCTTC. Protein: CASSSGPGADGYTF.